Each of the 19 T cell receptor beta chains below was sequenced from the same sample in a study of cytomegalovirus exposure and HLA in healthy donors. Primers: 60 Vbeta forward and 13 Jbeta reverse. Measured with immunoSEQ multiplex PCR; TCRdb has only the in-frame clones, and not every one. Of 150,000 to 200,000 clones listed, 70% to 80% were seen once; the top ten hold approximately 4.7%. The specimen sequenced was PBMCs. Source of these receptors: a woman in her 30s in good health and CMV-seropositive.

This rearrangement joins TRBV19 to TRBJ1-2; TRBD1 matches 9 bases. V lost 3 bases, J lost 0 bases, and 5 bases stayed unmatched. Germline-derived CDR1 and CDR2 are LNHDA and SQIVND (reference sequence). There are 16 residues in the CDR3. The CDR3 region is CASSIFRQGANYGYTF. The CDR3 DNA reads TGTGCCAGTAGTATCTTCCGACAGGGGGCTAACTATGGCTACACCTTC.

The J gene is TRBJ1-4, the V gene TRBV14, with unresolved D. The CDR3 is 15 residues long. V was clipped by 5 bases and J by 0 bases, with 10 bases between them. Germline V CDR1 and CDR2: SGHDN, FVKESK. The CDR3 DNA follows: TGTGCCAGCAGCAGATCGACATCAACTAATGAAAAACTGTTTTTT. Amino acids: CASSRSTSTNEKLFF. Full variable domain (remainder filled in from reference TRBV14 and TRBJ1-4): EAGVTQFPSHSVIEKGQTVTLRCDPISGHDNLYWYRRVMGKEIKFLLHFVKESKQDESGMPNNRFLAERTGGTYSTLKVQPAELEDSGVYFCASSRSTSTNEKLFFGSGTQLSVL.

The chain has TRBV4-3 and TRBJ1-4; the D is unclear. The CDR3 length is 15 residues. The V end lost 0 bases, the J end lost 7 bases, and 12 bases lay between the germline ends. Germline CDR1 is LGHNA and CDR2 is YSLEER. The CDR3 sequence is CASSQERRESEKLFF. The CDR3, as DNA: TGCGCCAGCAGCCAAGAACGGAGGGAAAGTGAAAAACTGTTTTTT.

The rearrangement joins TRBV14 to TRBJ2-7, with D tentatively TRBD2 (6 bases). The CDR3 covers 15 residues. Germline assignment: CDR1 SGHDN and CDR2 FVKESK. The germline V and J ends were trimmed by 4 bases and 3 bases, with 16 bases remaining between them. The CDR3 protein is CASSRGTLIRYEQYF. CDR3 nucleotides: TGTGCCAGCAGCCGCGGGACGCTCATCCGCTACGAGCAGTACTTC.

This clone turned up a few times. The chain couples TRBV29-1 to TRBJ2-1; D is perhaps TRBD1 (6 bases). This CDR3 is 13 amino acids long. Trimming removed 4 bases at V and 8 bases at J, with 15 bases between. Germline-derived CDR1 and CDR2 are SQVTM and ANQGSEA. CDR3 nucleotides: TGCAGCGTTGGCCCGTCAGGGGCGGATGAGCAGTTCTTC. Translation: CSVGPSGADEQFF.

V and J are TRBV27 and TRBJ2-5, with D perhaps matching TRBD1 (6 bases). The V end lost 2 bases, the J end lost 5 bases, and 12 bases lay between the germline ends. Germline CDR1 is MNHEY and CDR2 is SMNVEV (reference sequence). This CDR3 has 14 amino acids. CDR3 nucleotides: TGTGCCAGCAGTTTAGCCAGGGGCAGGGAGACCCAGTACTTC. Amino acids: CASSLARGRETQYF.

The rearrangement joins TRBV4-3 to TRBJ2-7; possible D gene TRBD2, 6 bases. With 0 bases removed from V and 3 bases from J, the gap between germline ends came to 12 bases. From germline, CDR1 is LGHNA and CDR2 YSLEER. This CDR3 comprises 15 residues. CDR3 protein: CASSQDRLGGYEQYF. In nucleotides, the CDR3 is TGCGCCAGCAGCCAAGATCGCCTGGGAGGCTACGAGCAGTACTTC.

The chain joins TRBV19 to TRBJ2-7; 8 bases map to TRBD1. J lost 0 bases, V lost 6 bases, and 7 bases had no gene match. Germline lookup yields CDR1 LNHDA and CDR2 SQIVND (reference sequence). This CDR3 is built from 15 residues. This CDR3 reads CASRNKGTGSYEQYF. In DNA, the CDR3 is TGTGCCAGTAGGAATAAAGGGACAGGCTCCTACGAGCAGTACTTC.

The V gene is TRBV6-5, the J gene TRBJ1-4; D gene ambiguous. CDR1 is MNHEY, CDR2 SVGAGI, per germline. This CDR3 is 16 amino acids long. Trimming left V 0 bases short and J 5 bases short, with 13 bases between. The CDR3 nucleotides read TGTGCCAGCAGTTACTCGGGCGGGGTTGGGAATGAAAAACTGTTTTTT. It translates to CASSYSGGVGNEKLFF.

This clone showed up just a few times. This rearrangement joins TRBV5-1 to TRBJ2-5; 11 bases map to TRBD2. Germline CDR1 and CDR2: SGHRS and YFSETQ. The CDR3 loop spans 15 amino acids. The trim removed 7 bases at V and 2 bases at J, leaving 7 bases unmatched. The CDR3 sequence is CASGRLAGKQETQYF. CDR3 in DNA: TGCGCCAGCGGACGACTAGCGGGGAAGCAAGAGACCCAGTACTTC.

The chain joins TRBV7-6 to TRBJ1-2; D possibly corresponds to TRBD1 (6 bases). Germline CDR1 reads SGHVS; CDR2 reads FNYEAQ. The length of the CDR3 is 13 residues. Deletions cut 1 base from V and 7 bases from J, with 10 bases between. The CDR3 sequence is CASSLDRVGGYTF. The CDR3 coding sequence is TGTGCCAGCAGCTTAGACAGGGTGGGTGGCTACACCTTC.

The chain combines TRBV4-2 with TRBJ2-7; the D gene is possibly TRBD2 (6 bases). Trimming shortened V by 0 bases and J by 2 bases, and 17 bases separated the two germline ends. Germline CDR1 is LGHNA and CDR2 is YNFKEQ. The CDR3 has 17 amino acids. The CDR3 protein is CASSQEGGSALAYEQYF. DNA of the CDR3: TGTGCCAGCAGCCAAGAAGGAGGGTCCGCCTTGGCCTACGAGCAGTACTTC.

The V call is TRBV10-3, the J call TRBJ2-7; the match to TRBD2 covers 8 bases. With 4 bases clipped from V and 6 bases from J, the junction kept 5 bases outside the gene matches. The CDR3 loop spans 13 amino acids. Per the germline V gene, CDR1 is ENHRY and CDR2 is SYGVKD. As DNA, the CDR3 is TGTGCCATCAGTGCGCGGGAGGTTGGCGAGCAGTACTTC. Its protein product is CAISAREVGEQYF.

The chain employs TRBV19 and TRBJ2-7, with D possibly being TRBD2 (6 bases). CDR3 size: 15 residues. Germline assignment: CDR1 LNHDA and CDR2 SQIVND (reference sequence). The germline V and J ends were trimmed by 5 bases and 5 bases, with 19 bases remaining between them. DNA for the CDR3: TGTGCCAGTAGTTTGGGGGTCAGCGGGTCCGACGAGCAGTACTTC. Translating it yields CASSLGVSGSDEQYF.

V gene TRBV30 combines with J gene TRBJ2-7, with TRBD2 identical over 7 bases. Per germline, CDR1 GTSNPN and CDR2 SVGIG (reference sequence). The V segment lost 5 bases and the J segment 0 bases; nucleotides outside the gene matches: 1. The CDR3 sequence is 12 residues long. In DNA form, the CDR3 reads TGTGCCTGGCGCGGGAGCTCCTACGAGCAGTACTTC. Translated: CAWRGSSYEQYF.

This clone showed up just a few times. This chain links TRBV27 with TRBJ2-1, with 7 bases that match TRBD2. Germline V gives CDR1 MNHEY, CDR2 SMNVEV (reference sequence). This CDR3 is built from 16 residues. V lost 5 bases, J lost 4 bases, and 11 bases stayed unmatched. CDR3 residues: CASSILRDYPYNEQFF. As DNA, the CDR3 is TGTGCCAGCAGTATCCTCCGGGACTACCCTTACAATGAGCAGTTCTTC.

The chain employs TRBV4-3 and TRBJ2-1; 10 bases are a match to TRBD2. Germline CDR1 reads LGHNA; CDR2 reads YSLEER. CDR3 size: 17 residues. After removal of 3 bases from V and 6 bases from J, the junction contained 11 bases not matched to a gene. The CDR3 loop reads CASSHRPSGGASNEQFF. In nucleotides, the CDR3 is TGCGCCAGCAGCCACAGACCGAGCGGGGGGGCTTCCAATGAGCAGTTCTTC.

The rearrangement uses TRBV2 and TRBJ2-2; 12 nucleotides line up with TRBD2. The CDR3 extends over 16 amino acids. The J segment lost 4 bases and the V segment lost 5 bases, leaving 5 bases of the junction unmatched. The germline gives CDR1 SNHLY, CDR2 FYNNEI. The CDR3 nucleotides are TGTGCCAGCAGTACCAGACTAGCGGGAGCCACCGGGGAGCTGTTTTTT. This translates into CASSTRLAGATGELFF.

This sequence joins TRBV20-1 and TRBJ1-5; the D is unclear. The CDR3 consists of 11 residues. Trimming cost V 6 bases and J 4 bases, with 7 bases left between them. The germline V gene encodes CDR1 DFQATT and CDR2 SNEGSKA (reference sequence). The CDR3 here is CSATANQPQHF. CDR3 in DNA: TGCAGTGCAACAGCTAATCAGCCCCAGCATTTT.